The T cell receptor beta chain under discussion was sequenced for a study of shared clonotypes between healthy human individuals. About the research overall: Per donor, CD8 memory used one plate, CD8 naive used two, CD4 memory used three and CD4 naive used three.

A split of CD4+ cells into CD45RA+ naive and CD45RA-negative memory subsets was performed. CDR1 is SGHTS, CDR2 YDEGEE, per germline. Trimming pared 0 bases from V and 3 bases from J, leaving 12 bases between. The CDR3 contains 15 residues. Worth noting for this clone: Its antigen is unidentified.

Whole-study results and caveats: The study found lower generation probabilities in non-shared clonotypes than in those shared by all four donors. Relative to memory subsets, naive subsets generally showed larger estimated richness.

TCRdb's copy holds only in-frame clones and misses some; the assay was immunoSEQ multiplex PCR. The table has millions of clones, around nine tenths seen once. Sequences were obtained from naive CD4+ T cells sorted from blood. The subset denotes: CD45RA+ positively selected. The gene calls are TRBV5-8 and TRBJ1-2; a possible D gene is TRBD1 (6 bases). The clonotype originates from a young man in good health. CDR3 coding DNA: TGTGCCAGCAGCTTGGCATCGACAGGTTACTATGGCTACACCTTC. Translating gives CASSLASTGYYGYTF.